This T cell receptor (beta chain) was captured in a study of T cell repertoires in cytomegalovirus infection. Germline-derived CDR1 and CDR2 are SGHRS and YFSETQ. Trimming left V 6 bases short and J 3 bases short, with 19 bases between. This CDR3 has 15 amino acids. One entry per CDR3 protein, called by TCRdb with MiXCR from the reads. The sample has a few hundred thousand distinct CDR3 sequences; around 15% are singletons. This TCR came from a human donor in good health (CMV status not recorded). Some clones in this sample may be carry-over from other donors' samples. The specimen sequenced was CD8+ T cells from PBMCs. V is TRBV5-1 and J is TRBJ2-7, with D perhaps TRBD1 (6 bases). This chain's CDR3 is CASTRNRVAFYEQYF. CDR3 sequence (DNA): TGCGCCAGCACAAGGAACAGGGTTGCCTTCTACGAGCAGTACTTC.